Each of the 14 T cell receptor beta chains below was sequenced from the same sample in a study of prognosis after radiotherapy for stage I lung cancer. Template was genomic DNA; TCR beta CDR3 amplified in two multiplex PCR rounds. Each TRBV and TRBJ gene had its own primer in the first PCR round. TCRdb ran MiXCR on the multiplex PCR reads and lists one entry per CDR3 protein. Among about 13,000 distinct CDR3 sequences listed, less than 50% were seen once. Sequenced here: PBMCs, sampled before or after stereotactic body radiation therapy (not recorded which). The source is a donor over 45 with non-small cell lung cancer.

In its sample, this clonotype ranks as medium-sized. This rearrangement joins TRBV20-1 to TRBJ2-2; the D call may be TRBD1 or TRBD2 (5 bases each). The CDR3 loop spans 15 amino acids. Germline V lookup: CDR1 DFQATT, CDR2 SNEGSKA (reference sequence). V shed 2 bases and J shed 4 bases, with 14 bases lying between them. The CDR3 reads CSARRTQGPTGELFF. In nucleotides, the CDR3 is TGCAGTGCTAGACGGACTCAGGGCCCCACCGGGGAGCTGTTTTTT.

V gene TRBV7-8 combines with J gene TRBJ2-2, with 14 bases matching TRBD2. Per germline, CDR1 SGHVS and CDR2 FQNEAQ. Trimming removed 0 bases from V and 6 bases from J; junction bases left unmatched: 9. The CDR3 runs to 19 residues. The CDR3 DNA reads TGTGCCAGCAGCTTAGCGGGTAATCCGGGACTAGCGGGAGCCGGGGAGCTGTTTTTT. It translates to CASSLAGNPGLAGAGELFF.

This clonotype was seen many times. The CDR3 loop is CASSGVGGANQPQHF. The CDR3 DNA reads TGTGCCAGTAGTGGAGTCGGGGGGGCGAATCAGCCCCAGCATTTT. This sequence joins TRBV19 and TRBJ1-5; a weak D match, TRBD1 (6 bases). The V end lost 5 bases, the J end lost 4 bases, and 15 bases lay between the germline ends. Germline V gives CDR1 LNHDA, CDR2 SQIVND (reference sequence). This CDR3 has 15 amino acids.

The rearrangement links TRBV30 to TRBJ2-7, with D maybe TRBD2 (5 bases). The V end lost 0 bases, the J end lost 6 bases, and 15 bases lay between the germline ends. The CDR3 has 14 amino acids. Germline V gene lookup returns CDR1 GTSNPN and CDR2 SVGIG (reference sequence). CDR3 DNA sequence: TGTGCCTGGAGTGTAAGCGGAGCTAGAGCCGAGCAGTACTTC. This codes for CAWSVSGARAEQYF. The full variable domain, completed using reference TRBV30 and TRBJ2-7, is SQTIHQWPATLVQPVGSPLSLECTVEGTSNPNLYWYRQAAGRGLQLLFYSVGIGQISSEVPQNLSASRPQDRQFILSSKKLLLSDSGFYLCAWSVSGARAEQYFGPGTRLTVT.

This clonotype was seen at least ten times. The chain carries TRBV7-9 and TRBJ2-7; D ambiguous. Trimming cost V 5 bases and J 3 bases, with 26 bases left between them. The CDR3 has 18 amino acids. Germline CDR1 reads SEHNR; CDR2 reads FQNEAQ (reference sequence). The CDR3 DNA sequence: TGTGCCAGCAGCCAAGGCTTGAGGTCCGACACTTGGCACTACGAGCAGTACTTC. Its translation is CASSQGLRSDTWHYEQYF. Together with reference TRBV7-9 and TRBJ2-7, the CDR3 gives the full variable domain: DTGVSQNPRHKITKRGQNVTFRCDPISEHNRLYWYRQTLGQGPEFLTYFQNEAQLEKSRLLSDRFSAERPKGSFSTLEIQRTEQGDSAMYLCASSQGLRSDTWHYEQYFGPGTRLTVT.

This clonotype is labeled medium-sized. The chain joins TRBV6-1 to TRBJ2-1; 7 bases are shared with TRBD2. Germline lookup yields CDR1 MNHNS and CDR2 SASEGT. CDR3 size: 19 residues. The V segment lost 5 bases and the J segment 0 bases; nucleotides outside the gene matches: 16. Here the CDR3 reads CASSRRTRANPSSYNEQFF. As DNA, the CDR3 is TGTGCCAGCAGTCGTCGGACTAGAGCAAATCCCAGCTCCTACAATGAGCAGTTCTTC.

This clonotype was observed many times. The V and J genes are TRBV6-2 or TRBV6-3 and TRBJ2-1; TRBD2 might be the D (5 bases). Trimming removed 2 bases at V and 0 bases at J, with 11 bases between. In germline, CDR1 is MNHEY, CDR2 SVGEGT. The CDR3 spans 16 residues. CDR3 residues: CASSYGRRSSYNEQFF. The CDR3 nucleotides are TGTGCCAGCAGTTACGGTCGGAGGAGCTCCTACAATGAGCAGTTCTTC.

This clonotype came up once. Given a far larger clone just one base away, this is likely a sequencing read error. This chain uses TRBV6-9 with TRBJ2-1; tentative D call: TRBD1 (6 bases). CDR3 size: 14 residues. V gave up 5 bases and J gave up 6 bases, with 14 bases separating them. CDR1 is MNHGY and CDR2 is SVAAGI in the germline V gene. CDR3 in amino acids: CASSPGQSVNEQFF. The CDR3 coding sequence is TGTGCCAGCAGTCCTGGACAGAGTGTCAATGAGCAGTTCTTC.

Details on this clonotype: A far larger clone is only one base removed, so a read error is likely. The CDR3: CAISASPGRVQGGEQYF. The CDR3 region has the DNA TGTGCCATCAGCGCCTCCCCTGGGAGGGTACAGGGGGGCGAGCAGTACTTC. This sequence joins TRBV6-2 or TRBV6-3 and TRBJ2-7, with D possibly matching TRBD1 (8 bases). V shed 10 bases and J shed 6 bases, with 31 bases lying between them. The length of the CDR3 is 17 residues. Germline lookup yields CDR1 MNHEY and CDR2 SVGEGT.

The V and J genes are TRBV18 and TRBJ2-2; D gene ambiguous. The V end lost 3 bases, the J end lost 4 bases, and 9 bases lay between the germline ends. Germline V lookup: CDR1 KGHSH, CDR2 LQKENI. This CDR3 is built from 14 residues. The CDR3: CASSPLRFTGELFF. The CDR3 nucleotides read TGTGCCAGCTCACCCTTGAGGTTCACCGGGGAGCTGTTTTTT.

This clonotype was detected a few times. The chain uses TRBV27 and TRBJ2-7; no clear D. V lost 5 bases and J 7 bases, leaving 15 bases between the germline ends. Germline assignment: CDR1 MNHEY and CDR2 SMNVEV (reference sequence). There are 13 residues in the CDR3. In DNA form, the CDR3 reads TGTGCCAGCAGTCCGACGACTCCATTAGAGCAGTACTTC. It codes for CASSPTTPLEQYF.

This chain uses TRBV15 with TRBJ2-7; 10 bases are a match to TRBD2. CDR3 length: 15 amino acids. Germline V lookup: CDR1 LNHNV, CDR2 YYDKDF (reference sequence). After removal of 1 base from V and 3 bases from J, the junction contained 3 bases not matched to a gene. This chain's CDR3 is CATSRGSGRVYEQYF. In DNA, the CDR3 is TGTGCCACCAGCAGAGGAAGCGGGAGGGTCTACGAGCAGTACTTC.

This clonotype was found many times. The chain employs TRBV3-1 and TRBJ2-5; TRBD1 is a possible D gene (5 bases). V dropped 4 bases and J dropped 7 bases, with 13 bases sitting between them. Germline CDR1 and CDR2: LGHDT and YNNKEL (reference sequence). The CDR3 consists of 13 residues. CDR3 amino acids: CASSRKGQGTQYF. The CDR3 nucleotides are TGTGCCAGCAGCCGAAAGGGCCAGGGGACCCAGTACTTC.

A single count supports this clonotype. The chain joins TRBV2 to TRBJ1-5; TRBD1 agrees at 9 bases. Germline CDR1 reads SNHLY; CDR2 reads FYNNEI. This CDR3 is built from 14 residues. V gave up 3 bases and J gave up 6 bases; unmatched junction bases: 3. CDR3 DNA: TGTGCCAGCAGTGATACAGGGGGCGTTCAGCCCCAGCATTTT. Protein: CASSDTGGVQPQHF.